The clone carrying this TCR beta chain was found many times. Germline CDR1 SGHKS, CDR2 YYEKEE (reference sequence). The V end lost 1 base, the J end lost 0 bases, and 15 bases lay between the germline ends. This CDR3 has 17 residues. This record belongs to a study of T cells after yellow fever vaccination. The overall study: CD3, CD45RA, CCR7 and CD95 defined the sorted EM, EMRA, CM and Tscm memory subsets.

Study conclusions and caveats: Reappearance after the booster was seen for most primary-vaccination clones, at around 95% CD4 and 85% to 90% CD8. Almost all vaccine-responding clonotypes could not be detected on day 0 in sorted memory subsets.

TCRdb ran MiXCR on the 5' RACE reads and lists one entry per CDR3 protein. Seen here are around 30,000 distinct CDR3 sequences, around 7% observed once, and the top ten hold 22%. The TCR originated in a young man who received the YFV17D yellow fever vaccine. J is TRBJ2-3 and V is TRBV5-5, with unresolved D. The sample consisted of PBMCs, either bulk or a sorted T-cell subset (CD4+, CD8+, memory, or dextramer-sorted; not recorded which), taken on the day of the first yellow fever vaccination. The CDR3 DNA reads as TGTGCCAGCAGCTTGCGGCTTGGCGCCCTCAGCACAGATACGCAGTATTTT. Protein: CASSLRLGALSTDTQYF. The full variable domain, with the rest looked up from reference TRBV5-5 and TRBJ2-3, is DAGVTQSPTHLIKTRGQQVTLRCSPISGHKSVSWYQQVLGQGPQFIFQYYEKEERGRGNFPDRFSARQFPNYSSELNVNALLLGDSALYLCASSLRLGALSTDTQYFGPGTRLTVL.